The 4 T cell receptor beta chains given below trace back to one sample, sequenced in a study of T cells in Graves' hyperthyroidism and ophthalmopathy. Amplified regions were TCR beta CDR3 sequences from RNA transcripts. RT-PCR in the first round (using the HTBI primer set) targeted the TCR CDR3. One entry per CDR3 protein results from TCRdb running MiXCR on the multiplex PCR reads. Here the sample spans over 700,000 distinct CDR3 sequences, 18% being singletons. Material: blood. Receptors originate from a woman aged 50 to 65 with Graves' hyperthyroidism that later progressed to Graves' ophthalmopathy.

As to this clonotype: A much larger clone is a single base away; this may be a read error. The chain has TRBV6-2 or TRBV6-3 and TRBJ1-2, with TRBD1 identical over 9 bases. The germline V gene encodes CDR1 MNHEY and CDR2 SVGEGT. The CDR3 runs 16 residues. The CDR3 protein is CASSYSNTGGPDGCTF. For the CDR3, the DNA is TGTGCCAGCAGTTACTCGAACACAGGGGGCCCCGATGGCTGCACCTTC.

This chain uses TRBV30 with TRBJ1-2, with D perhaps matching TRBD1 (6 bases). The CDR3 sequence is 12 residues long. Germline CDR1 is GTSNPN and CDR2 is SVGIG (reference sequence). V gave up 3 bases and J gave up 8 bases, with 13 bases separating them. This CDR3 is CAWRGGAWGYTF. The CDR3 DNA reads TGTGCCTGGAGGGGGGGGGCGTGGGGCTACACCTTC.

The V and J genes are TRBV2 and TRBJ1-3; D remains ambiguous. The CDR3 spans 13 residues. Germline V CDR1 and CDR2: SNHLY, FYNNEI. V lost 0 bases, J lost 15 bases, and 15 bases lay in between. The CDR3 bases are TGTGCCAGCAGTGAAGCGCGGACGGTCCCCCCATATTTT. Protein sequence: CASSEARTVPPYF.

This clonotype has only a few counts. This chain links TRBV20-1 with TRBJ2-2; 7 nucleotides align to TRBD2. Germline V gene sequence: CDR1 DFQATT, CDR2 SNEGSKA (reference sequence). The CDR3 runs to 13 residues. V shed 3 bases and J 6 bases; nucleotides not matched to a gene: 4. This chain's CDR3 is CSASPGGAGELFF. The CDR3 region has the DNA TGCAGTGCTAGTCCGGGGGGAGCCGGGGAGCTGTTTTTT.